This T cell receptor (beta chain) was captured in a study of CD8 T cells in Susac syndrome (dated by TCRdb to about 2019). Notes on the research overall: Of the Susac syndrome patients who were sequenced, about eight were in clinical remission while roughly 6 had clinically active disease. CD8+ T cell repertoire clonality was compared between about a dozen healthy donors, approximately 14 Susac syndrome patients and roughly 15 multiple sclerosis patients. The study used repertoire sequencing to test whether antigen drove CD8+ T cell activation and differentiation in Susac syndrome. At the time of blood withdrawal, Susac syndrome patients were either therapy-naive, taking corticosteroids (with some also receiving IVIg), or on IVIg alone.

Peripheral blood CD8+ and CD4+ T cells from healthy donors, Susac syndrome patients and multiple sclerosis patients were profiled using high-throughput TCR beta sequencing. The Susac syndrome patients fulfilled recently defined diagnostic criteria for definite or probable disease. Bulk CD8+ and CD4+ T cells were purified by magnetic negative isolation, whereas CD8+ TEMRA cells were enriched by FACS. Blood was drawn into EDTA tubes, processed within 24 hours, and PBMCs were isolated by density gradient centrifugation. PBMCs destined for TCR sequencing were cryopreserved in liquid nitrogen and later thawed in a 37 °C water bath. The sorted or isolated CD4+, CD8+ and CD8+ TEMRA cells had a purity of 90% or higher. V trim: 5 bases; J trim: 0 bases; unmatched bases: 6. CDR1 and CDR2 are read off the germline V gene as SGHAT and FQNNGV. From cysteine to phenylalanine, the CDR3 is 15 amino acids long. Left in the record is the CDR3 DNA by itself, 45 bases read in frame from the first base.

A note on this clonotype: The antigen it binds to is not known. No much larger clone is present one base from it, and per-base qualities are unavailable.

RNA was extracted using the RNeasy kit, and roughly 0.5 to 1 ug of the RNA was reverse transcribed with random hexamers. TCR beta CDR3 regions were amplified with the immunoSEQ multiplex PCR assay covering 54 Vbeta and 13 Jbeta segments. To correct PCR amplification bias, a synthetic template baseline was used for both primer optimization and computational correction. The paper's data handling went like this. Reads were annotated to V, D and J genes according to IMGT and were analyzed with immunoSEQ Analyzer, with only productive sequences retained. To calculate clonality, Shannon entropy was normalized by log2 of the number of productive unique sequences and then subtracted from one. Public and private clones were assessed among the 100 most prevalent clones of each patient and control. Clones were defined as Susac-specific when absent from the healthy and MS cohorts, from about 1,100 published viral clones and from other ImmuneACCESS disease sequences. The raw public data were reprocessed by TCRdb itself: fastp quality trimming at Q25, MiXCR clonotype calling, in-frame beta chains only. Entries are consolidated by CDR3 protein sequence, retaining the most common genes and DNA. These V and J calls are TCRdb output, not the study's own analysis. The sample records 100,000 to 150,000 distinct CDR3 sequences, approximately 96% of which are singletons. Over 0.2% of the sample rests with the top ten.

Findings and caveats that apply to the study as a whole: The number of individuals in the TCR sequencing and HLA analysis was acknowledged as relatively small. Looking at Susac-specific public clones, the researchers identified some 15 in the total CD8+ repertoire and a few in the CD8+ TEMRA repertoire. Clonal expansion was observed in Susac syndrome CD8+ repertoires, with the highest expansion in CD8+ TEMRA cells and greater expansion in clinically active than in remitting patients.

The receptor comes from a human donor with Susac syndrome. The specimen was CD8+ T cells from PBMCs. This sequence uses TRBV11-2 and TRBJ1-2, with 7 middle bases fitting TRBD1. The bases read TGTGCCAGCAGCCCACAGGGGAGACCTAACTATGGCTACACCTTC. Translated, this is CASSPQGRPNYGYTF.